This TCR beta chain derives from a study of cytomegalovirus exposure and HLA in healthy donors. It was with 60 Vbeta and 13 Jbeta primers that the PCR ran. TCRdb's table, derived via immunoSEQ multiplex PCR, lists solely in-frame clones and lacks some. The table lists some 240,000 clones, about nine tenths of them singletons. Study observations and caveats: Several V segments, TRBV6-2 and TRBV6-3 among them, could not be told apart and were dropped. TCR beta V- and J-gene trimming, according to a later analysis, was linked to a missense DCLRE1C variant. In an earlier analysis, in around 590 donors, most V segments appeared productive either ~87% or ~30% of the time. Among the CMV-associated chains, three were confirmed in vitro as specific for CMV antigens.

Regarding this clone: Its antigen is unknown.

This CDR3 has 13 residues. After removal of 4 bases from V and 5 bases from J, the junction contained 5 bases not matched to a gene. The V gene's germline CDR1 is SGHRS and CDR2 YFSETQ. The TCR originated in a girl aged 2 to 9 in good health and CMV-seronegative. What was sequenced was PBMCs. This rearrangement joins TRBV5-1 to TRBJ2-7; 8 positions agree with TRBD1. CDR3 region: CASSRTGYNEQYF. Here the CDR3 DNA reads TGCGCCAGCAGCCGGACAGGGTACAACGAGCAGTACTTC.